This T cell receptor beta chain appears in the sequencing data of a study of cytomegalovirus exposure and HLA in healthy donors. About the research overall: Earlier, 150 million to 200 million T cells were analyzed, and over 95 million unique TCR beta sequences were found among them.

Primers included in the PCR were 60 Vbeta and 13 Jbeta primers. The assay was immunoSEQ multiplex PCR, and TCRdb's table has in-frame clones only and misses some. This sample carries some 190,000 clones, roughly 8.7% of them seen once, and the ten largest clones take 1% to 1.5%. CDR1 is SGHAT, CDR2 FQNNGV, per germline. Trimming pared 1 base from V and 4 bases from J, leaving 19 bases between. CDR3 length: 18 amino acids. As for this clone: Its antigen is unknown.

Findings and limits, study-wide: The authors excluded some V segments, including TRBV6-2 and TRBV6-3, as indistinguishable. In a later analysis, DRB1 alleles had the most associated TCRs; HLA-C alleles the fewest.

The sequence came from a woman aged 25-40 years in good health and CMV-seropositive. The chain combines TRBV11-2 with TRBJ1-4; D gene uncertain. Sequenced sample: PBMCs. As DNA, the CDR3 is TGTGCCAGCAGCTTAGCCCTCCACCCAAAACCAGATAATGAAAAACTGTTTTTT. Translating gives CASSLALHPKPDNEKLFF.